One sample yielded the 27 T cell receptor beta chains listed below, sequenced in a study of chemoradiotherapy in HPV16-positive cancers. Sequenced by immunoSEQ multiplex PCR; TCRdb stores in-frame clones only, minus some. This sample has 14,000 or so clones; around 90% occur once, and the top ten carry roughly 4%. Specimen: tumor tissue, collected from a patient who underwent chemoradiotherapy. The receptors were gathered from a human donor with HPV-associated anogenital cancer.

The genes are TRBV25-1 and TRBJ1-4; 7 bases are a match to TRBD1. This CDR3 has 15 amino acids. Germline CDR1 is MGHDK and CDR2 is SYGVNS. With V trimmed by 1 base and J by 6 bases, 5 bases remained unmatched. The CDR3 loop is CASSESGQVYEKLFF. As DNA, the CDR3 is TGTGCCAGCAGTGAATCCGGACAGGTCTATGAAAAACTGTTTTTT.

This sequence joins TRBV4-1 and TRBJ1-1; D is unclear. CDR3 length: 15 amino acids. Trimming removed 0 bases at V and 1 base at J, with 9 bases between. CDR1 is MGHRA and CDR2 is YSYEKL in the germline V gene. For the CDR3, the DNA is TGCGCCAGCAGCCAAGATCTTACGGAGAACACTGAAGCTTTCTTT. Encoded protein: CASSQDLTENTEAFF.

This clone was recorded once. The junction departs from germline at one end; a sequencing error may be responsible. The chain combines TRBV7-7 with TRBJ2-1; D gene ambiguous. CDR3 length: 14 residues. The germline V gene encodes CDR1 SSHAT and CDR2 FNYEAQ (reference sequence). CDR3: CASSDSVISNEQFF. CDR3 coding DNA: TGTGCTAGCAGCGATTCAGTAATAAGCAATGAGCAGTTCTTC.

The rearrangement uses TRBV2 and TRBJ2-5; D remains ambiguous. Germline V lookup: CDR1 SNHLY, CDR2 FYNNEI. This CDR3 spans 11 amino acids. The germline V and J ends were trimmed by 8 bases and 5 bases, with 9 bases remaining between them. The CDR3 protein is CASVLIETQYF. Here the CDR3 DNA reads TGTGCCAGCGTTCTTATCGAGACCCAGTACTTC.

This chain connects TRBV11-3 to TRBJ1-1; D gene uncertain. The CDR3 totals 12 residues. Germline assignment: CDR1 SGHNT and CDR2 YENEEA. V was shortened by 5 bases and J by 1 base, with 5 bases between the two germline ends. This CDR3 reads CASSPTNTEAFF. CDR3 bases: TGTGCCAGCAGCCCTACGAACACTGAAGCTTTCTTT.

The chain couples TRBV19 to TRBJ2-1; no firm D call. This CDR3 has 14 amino acids. Germline lookup yields CDR1 LNHDA and CDR2 SQIVND (reference sequence). Trimming stripped 3 bases from V and 4 bases from J, with 10 bases between. The chain's CDR3 is CASSMGRAYNEQFF. The CDR3 region has the DNA TGTGCCAGTAGTATGGGTAGGGCTTACAATGAGCAGTTCTTC.

Concerning this clone: Its ends do not fully match the called genes, so a read error is possible. The J gene is TRBJ2-7, the V gene TRBV11-2; unclear D gene. Germline CDR1 SGHAT, CDR2 FQNNGV. This CDR3 has 14 residues. CDR3 loop: CTSSPTDPSHEQYF. The CDR3 nucleotides are TGTACCAGCAGCCCGACTGACCCATCCCACGAGCAGTACTTC.

The rearrangement links TRBV28 to TRBJ1-4; 7 bases map to TRBD1. Germline CDR1 reads MDHEN; CDR2 reads SYDVKM. This CDR3 spans 16 amino acids. The V segment lost 5 bases and the J segment 0 bases; nucleotides outside the gene matches: 6. The CDR3 loop reads CASSPRQGATNEKLFF. The CDR3 nucleotides are TGTGCCAGCAGTCCTAGACAGGGCGCAACTAATGAAAAACTGTTTTTT. The full variable domain, its missing parts supplied by reference TRBV28 and TRBJ1-4, is DVKVTQSSRYLVKRTGEKVFLECVQDMDHENMFWYRQDPGLGLRLIYFSYDVKMKEKGDIPEGYSVSREKKERFSLILESASTNQTSMYLCASSPRQGATNEKLFFGSGTQLSVL.

The chain couples TRBV18 to TRBJ2-7, with D perhaps matching TRBD1 or TRBD2 (5 bases each). The CDR3 length is 13 residues. The V gene lost 7 bases and the J gene lost 2 bases, with 12 bases spanning the gap. Looked up from germline, CDR1 is KGHSH and CDR2 is LQKENI. CDR3 in amino acids: CASWDPETYEQYF. The DNA for the CDR3 is TGTGCCAGCTGGGACCCCGAGACCTACGAGCAGTACTTC.

V is TRBV20-1 and J is TRBJ2-7; D is ambiguous. The germline V gene has CDR1 DFQATT and CDR2 SNEGSKA (reference sequence). Trimming removed 3 bases from V and 7 bases from J, with 10 bases in between. CDR3 length: 11 amino acids. The CDR3 protein is CSASDQVEQYF. The CDR3 DNA reads as TGCAGTGCTAGTGACCAGGTTGAGCAGTACTTC.

The rearrangement uses TRBV9 and TRBJ1-4, with a weak D call TRBD1 (5 bases). The CDR3 length is 14 residues. Germline CDR1 is SGDLS and CDR2 is YYNGEE. V dropped 3 bases and J dropped 8 bases, with 14 bases sitting between them. DNA of the CDR3: TGTGCCAGCAGCGCGAGCACGGGGGAGGAAAAACTGTTTTTT. This sequence encodes CASSASTGEEKLFF.

This chain connects TRBV2 to TRBJ2-1; 9 bases agree with TRBD2. The trim removed 6 bases at V and 9 bases at J, leaving 9 bases unmatched. The germline CDR1 and CDR2 sequences are SNHLY and FYNNEI. The CDR3 totals 14 residues. CDR3 in DNA: TGTGCCAGCAGACGGGTAGCGGGAGAGGCTGAGCAGTTCTTC. Its translation is CASRRVAGEAEQFF.

The V gene is TRBV14, the J gene TRBJ1-3; D remains unclear. V was shortened by 0 bases and J by 8 bases, with 8 bases between the two germline ends. Germline CDR1 reads SGHDN; CDR2 reads FVKESK. The CDR3 spans 13 residues. As DNA, the CDR3 is TGTGCCAGCAGCCAAGAGATTGGGGACACCATATATTTT. Translation gives CASSQEIGDTIYF.

By sample share, this clone is medium-sized. The chain has TRBV14 and TRBJ2-7; maybe TRBD2 (6 bases). CDR1 and CDR2 from the germline V gene are SGHDN and FVKESK. The V end was cut by 0 bases, the J end by 0 bases, with 15 bases between. The CDR3 consists of 17 residues. CDR3 bases: TGTGCCAGCAGCCAAGATCAAGGTGGGGGGAGCTCCTACGAGCAGTACTTC. Translating gives CASSQDQGGGSSYEQYF.

V is TRBV6-6 and J is TRBJ2-7; 14 nucleotides align to TRBD2. Unmatched junction bases numbered 10, after V lost 6 bases and J lost 12 bases. The CDR3 extends over 14 amino acids. Germline lookup yields CDR1 MNHNY and CDR2 SVGAGI (reference sequence). In DNA form, the CDR3 reads TGTGCCAGCAGCGACCCGGGACTAGCGGGAGAACGGTACTTC. Residues: CASSDPGLAGERYF.

The rearrangement joins TRBV10-3 to TRBJ2-3; D not certain. Trimming cost V 2 bases and J 1 base, with 7 bases left between them. The CDR3 is made up of 14 amino acids. Germline CDR1 is ENHRY and CDR2 is SYGVKD. CDR3 nucleotides: TGTGCCATCAGTGAGGATGGCGGCACAGATACGCAGTATTTT. Translating gives CAISEDGGTDTQYF.

V is TRBV6-1 and J is TRBJ1-4, with D possibly being TRBD1 (5 bases). The V gene lost 0 bases and the J gene lost 7 bases, with 12 bases spanning the gap. Germline V lookup: CDR1 MNHNS, CDR2 SASEGT. The CDR3 consists of 15 residues. The CDR3 nucleotides are TGTGCCAGCAGTGAAGCGGCAGGGCGGGTTGAAAAACTGTTTTTT. Protein product: CASSEAAGRVEKLFF.

This sequence joins TRBV4-2 and TRBJ2-7; D is undetermined. The CDR3 loop spans 15 amino acids. Looked up from germline, CDR1 is LGHNA and CDR2 is YNFKEQ. The V end lost 0 bases, the J end lost 3 bases, and 12 bases lay between the germline ends. The CDR3 sequence: CASSQDGRALYEQYF. The CDR3 DNA reads TGTGCCAGCAGCCAAGATGGAAGAGCCCTCTACGAGCAGTACTTC.

This chain connects TRBV7-8 to TRBJ1-2; perhaps TRBD1 as D (6 bases). Germline V CDR1 and CDR2: SGHVS, FQNEAQ. V lost 0 bases, J lost 3 bases, and 11 bases lay in between. This CDR3 is 15 amino acids long. The CDR3 sequence: CASSLASRGDYGYTF. Here the CDR3 DNA reads TGTGCCAGCAGCTTAGCGTCGAGGGGGGACTATGGCTACACCTTC.

The chain carries TRBV7-3 and TRBJ2-5; D is unclear. The germline gives CDR1 SGHTA, CDR2 FQGTGA. The CDR3 sequence is 14 residues long. V was cut by 1 base and J by 1 base, with 7 bases left in between. CDR3 amino acids: CASSLMGAQETQYF. Written as DNA, the CDR3 is TGTGCCAGCAGCTTAATGGGCGCCCAAGAGACCCAGTACTTC. The full variable domain, in which reference TRBV7-3 and TRBJ2-5 provide the parts outside the CDR3, is GAGVSQTPSNKVTEKGKYVELRCDPISGHTALYWYRQSLGQGPEFLIYFQGTGAADDSGLPNDRFFAVRPEGSVSTLKIQRTERGDSAVYLCASSLMGAQETQYFGPGTRLLVL.

This rearrangement joins TRBV7-9 to TRBJ2-3, with D uncertain. Trimming removed 3 bases at V and 1 base at J, with 5 bases between. The CDR3 extends over 13 amino acids. Germline CDR1 reads SEHNR; CDR2 reads FQNEAQ (reference sequence). The CDR3 bases are TGTGCCAGCAGCTTGGTTGGCACAGATACGCAGTATTTT. This sequence encodes CASSLVGTDTQYF.

The chain combines TRBV19 with TRBJ1-1; the D is unclear. Germline lookup yields CDR1 LNHDA and CDR2 SQIVND (reference sequence). The CDR3 runs 13 residues. The V and J ends lost 0 bases and 2 bases respectively, with 4 bases between them. The CDR3: CASSIELNTEAFF. In DNA form, the CDR3 reads TGTGCCAGTAGTATAGAATTAAACACTGAAGCTTTCTTT.

This chain uses TRBV5-4 with TRBJ1-1, with D unresolved. Germline-derived CDR1 and CDR2 are SGHNT and YYREEE (reference sequence). Between the trimmed V and J ends, which lost 4 bases and 1 base, there was a span of 11 bases. The CDR3 contains 14 residues. CDR3: CASSPTRGNTEAFF. In DNA, the CDR3 is TGTGCCAGCAGCCCTACCCGCGGGAACACTGAAGCTTTCTTT. The full variable domain, in which reference TRBV5-4 and TRBJ1-1 provide the parts outside the CDR3, is ETGVTQSPTHLIKTRGQQVTLRCSSQSGHNTVSWYQQALGQGPQFIFQYYREEENGRGNFPPRFSGLQFPNYSSELNVNALELDDSALYLCASSPTRGNTEAFFGQGTRLTVV.

The chain has TRBV19 and TRBJ1-5, with D possibly being TRBD1 (5 bases). V shed 4 bases and J shed 9 bases, with 10 bases lying between them. Germline V gives CDR1 LNHDA, CDR2 SQIVND (reference sequence). There are 12 residues in the CDR3. In DNA form, the CDR3 reads TGTGCCAGTAGTAGGGACCGCGCGCCCCAGCATTTT. It translates to CASSRDRAPQHF.

The J gene is TRBJ1-5, the V gene TRBV19; TRBD1 agrees at 7 bases. The ends lost 3 bases at V and 7 bases at J; junction bases unmatched: 3. The germline V gene has CDR1 LNHDA and CDR2 SQIVND (reference sequence). The CDR3 has 13 amino acids. CDR3 protein: CASSMRGQQPQHF. The CDR3 nucleotides read TGTGCCAGTAGTATGAGGGGGCAACAGCCCCAGCATTTT.

The CDR3 here is CAISESSKGETQYF. The CDR3 DNA reads as TGTGCCATCAGTGAGTCCAGCAAGGGGGAGACCCAGTACTTC. This chain connects TRBV10-3 to TRBJ2-5; TRBD1 might be the D (5 bases). The V gene's germline CDR1 is ENHRY and CDR2 SYGVKD. This CDR3 spans 14 amino acids. Trimming took off 0 bases at V and 5 bases at J, with 10 bases between the two ends.

The chain has TRBV5-8 and TRBJ2-1; no clear D gene. V gave up 1 base and J gave up 0 bases, with 8 bases separating them. CDR1 and CDR2 (germline): SGHTS, YDEGEE. The CDR3 spans 15 residues. CDR3 amino acids: CASSLNGYSYNEQFF. CDR3 DNA: TGTGCCAGCAGCTTGAACGGATACTCCTACAATGAGCAGTTCTTC.